This entry features one TCR beta chain sequence. Seattle's cohort entered during active infection and was followed longitudinally. Sequencing used immunoSEQ multiplex PCR; TCRdb keeps in-frame clones, though not all of them. The sample lists about 45,000 clones, around nine tenths occurring once. This specimen belongs to a study of blood T cell repertoires in COVID-19. Trimming left V 0 bases short and J 5 bases short, with 10 bases between. Per the germline V gene, CDR1 is ENHRY and CDR2 is SYGVKD. The CDR3 is 15 amino acids. This TCR came from a man aged 50 to 59 with COVID-19, enrolled during active disease. Sequencing used peripheral blood. The chain couples TRBV10-3 to TRBJ1-4; D perhaps matches TRBD1 (6 bases). The CDR3 reads CAISESGRGNEKLFF. The CDR3, as DNA: TGTGCCATCAGTGAGTCAGGCAGGGGAAATGAAAAACTGTTTTTT.